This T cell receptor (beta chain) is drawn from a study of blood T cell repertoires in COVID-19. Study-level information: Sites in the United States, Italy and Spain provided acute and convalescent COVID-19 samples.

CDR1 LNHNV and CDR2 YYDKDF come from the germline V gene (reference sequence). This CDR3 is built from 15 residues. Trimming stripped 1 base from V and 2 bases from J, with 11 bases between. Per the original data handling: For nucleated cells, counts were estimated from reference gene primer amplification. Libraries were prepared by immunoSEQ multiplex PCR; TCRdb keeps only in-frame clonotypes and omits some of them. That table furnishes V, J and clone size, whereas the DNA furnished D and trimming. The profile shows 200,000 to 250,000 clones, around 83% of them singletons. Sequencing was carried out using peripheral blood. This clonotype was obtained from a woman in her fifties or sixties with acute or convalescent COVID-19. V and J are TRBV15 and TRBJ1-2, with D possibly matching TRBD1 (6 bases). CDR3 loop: CATSRGGQMNYGYTF. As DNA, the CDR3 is TGTGCCACCAGCAGAGGAGGACAGATGAACTATGGCTACACCTTC.